These 12 T cell receptor beta chains came from one sample sequenced in a study of T cells in Graves' hyperthyroidism and ophthalmopathy. Regions amplified from RNA transcripts were the TCR beta CDR3 regions. HTBI primers drove first-round RT-PCR of the TCR CDR3. TCRdb analysed the multiplex PCR reads with MiXCR anew, one entry per CDR3 protein. The sample includes nearly 750,000 distinct CDR3 sequences, about 35% of them seen just once. Sample: blood. The receptors here all came from a woman aged 40 to 55 with Graves' hyperthyroidism.

As for this clonotype: Germline and junction disagree at one end, which may indicate a read error. The chain carries TRBV24-1 and TRBJ1-2; D unclear. The CDR3 runs to 14 residues. Germline V gives CDR1 KGHDR, CDR2 SFDVKD. CDR3 in amino acids: CATSDTRTDYGHTF. The CDR3 bases are TGTGCCACCAGTGACACGAGAACTGACTATGGCCACACCTTC.

The chain is built from TRBV7-2 and TRBJ1-1, with TRBD1 matching over 8 bases. The germline V gene has CDR1 SGHTA and CDR2 FQGNSA. The CDR3 covers 16 residues. The junction had 14 bases not matched to a gene; V was cut back by 3 bases and J by 8 bases. CDR3 amino acids: CASSLGQGASLREAFF. CDR3 sequence (DNA): TGTGCCAGCAGCTTGGGGCAGGGGGCGAGCCTGAGGGAAGCTTTCTTT.

As for this clonotype: Because the CDR3 is missing its conserved closing phenylalanine or tryptophan, this is likely a read error. The rearrangement links TRBV19 to TRBJ1-5; the D is unclear. The CDR3 is made up of 15 amino acids. Germline loops: CDR1 LNHDA, CDR2 SQIVND (reference sequence). With 11 bases removed from V and 9 bases from J, the gap between germline ends came to 26 bases. CDR3 sequence: CALGSGRSIIGPQHS. Here the CDR3 DNA reads TGTGCCCTAGGGTCGGGCAGATCGATTATCGGGCCCCAGCATTCT.

Ten or more counts support this clonotype. The J gene is TRBJ2-7, the V gene TRBV7-9; no reliable D call. In germline, CDR1 is SEHNR, CDR2 FQNEAQ (reference sequence). The CDR3 is made up of 14 amino acids. Trimming shortened V by 3 bases and J by 0 bases, and 9 bases separated the two germline ends. The chain's CDR3 is CASSFVGRSYEQYF. The CDR3 region has the DNA TGTGCCAGCAGCTTTGTAGGGCGCTCCTACGAGCAGTACTTC.

With respect to this clonotype: The conserved final phenylalanine or tryptophan is absent from the CDR3, which likely points to a read error. The chain combines TRBV7-2 with TRBJ2-6; TRBD2 aligns across 9 bases. There are 17 residues in the CDR3. The V gene's germline CDR1 is SGHTA and CDR2 FQGNSA. V gave up 4 bases and J gave up 2 bases; unmatched junction bases: 6. CDR3 amino acids: CASSSVAGEPGANVLTL. CDR3 DNA sequence: TGTGCCAGCAGCTCGGTAGCGGGAGAACCTGGGGCCAACGTCCTGACTCTC.

This clonotype was picked up a small number of times. This sequence joins TRBV5-4 and TRBJ2-7, with TRBD1 identical over 8 bases. The CDR3 runs 16 residues. Germline lookup yields CDR1 SGHNT and CDR2 YYREEE (reference sequence). V shed 4 bases, J shed 0 bases, and the junction held 9 bases outside the gene matches. DNA for the CDR3: TGTGCCAGCAGCAGGACGGGACAGGCGAACTCCTACGAGCAGTACTTC. This sequence encodes CASSRTGQANSYEQYF.

This clonotype was counted between two and nine times. The chain couples TRBV20-1 to TRBJ2-7, with TRBD1 matching 8 bases. The CDR3 totals 15 residues. The junction had 8 bases not matched to a gene; V was cut back by 0 bases and J by 4 bases. The V gene's germline CDR1 is DFQATT and CDR2 SNEGSKA (reference sequence). CDR3 protein: CSARDSPGQVYEQYF. CDR3 bases: TGCAGTGCTAGAGATTCCCCGGGACAGGTATACGAGCAGTACTTC.

With regard to this clonotype: One base away lies a much larger clone, so this may be a sequencing read error. The rearrangement uses TRBV7-9 and TRBJ2-5; a weak D match, TRBD2 (6 bases). Germline V gene lookup returns CDR1 SEHNR and CDR2 FQNEAQ (reference sequence). There are 15 residues in the CDR3. The CDR3 region is CASSMGSGTGEAQYF. In nucleotides, the CDR3 is TGTGCCAGCAGTATGGGCTCCGGGACGGGAGAGGCCCAGTACTTC.

This clonotype was detected many times. The CDR3 region is CSASQGAVTEAFF. In DNA, the CDR3 is TGCAGCGCGTCCCAGGGGGCTGTTACTGAAGCTTTCTTT. V and J are TRBV29-1 and TRBJ1-1, with TRBD1 matching 8 bases. The V gene end was trimmed by 7 bases and the J gene end by 5 bases; junction bases not matched to a gene: 9. Germline V gene sequence: CDR1 SQVTM, CDR2 ANQGSEA. The CDR3 contains 13 residues.

This clonotype was observed many times. The chain is built from TRBV11-3 and TRBJ1-3; D might be TRBD1 (6 bases). There are 16 residues in the CDR3. The germline CDR1 and CDR2 sequences are SGHNT and YENEEA. With 2 bases removed from V and 0 bases from J, the gap between germline ends came to 11 bases. CDR3 DNA sequence: TGTGCCAGCAGCTTAATCGGGACACCCTCTGGAAACACCATATATTTT. Protein product: CASSLIGTPSGNTIYF. Looking up the rest from reference TRBV11-3 and TRBJ1-3 gives the full variable domain: EAGVVQSPRYKIIEKKQPVAFWCNPISGHNTLYWYLQNLGQGPELLIRYENEEAVDDSQLPKDRFSAERLKGVDSTLKIQPAELGDSAVYLCASSLIGTPSGNTIYFGEGSWLTVV.

This clonotype was picked up a small number of times. The V call is TRBV12-3 or TRBV12-4, the J call TRBJ2-2, with 8 bases that match TRBD2. CDR3 size: 16 residues. V gave up 7 bases and J gave up 7 bases; unmatched junction bases: 14. The CDR3: CASILGKSGGGGELFF. The CDR3 DNA reads TGTGCCAGCATCCTAGGGAAGAGCGGGGGAGGCGGGGAGCTGTTTTTT.

The chain links TRBV24-1 to TRBJ2-7; 11 nucleotides align to TRBD1. The CDR3 sequence is 14 residues long. Per the germline V gene, CDR1 is KGHDR and CDR2 is SFDVKD. V was pared by 11 bases and J by 4 bases, with 9 bases of the junction left unmatched. For the CDR3, the DNA is TGTGCCAGCCGCGGACAGGGGGCGGGATACGAGCAGTACTTC. The encoded protein is CASRGQGAGYEQYF.